Listed below are T cell receptor beta chains from one sample, sequenced in a study of T-cell memory formation after mild COVID-19. One entry per CDR3 protein results from TCRdb running MiXCR on the 5' RACE reads. This sample yields roughly 13,000 distinct CDR3 sequences, of which about 14% are seen a single time; about 55% belongs to the top ten. The material sequenced was PBMCs or a T cell subset sorted from them (not recorded which). The source of these receptors is a man between 18 and 29 years old who had mild COVID-19 (a few samples of this study predate the infection). Cell type and time point are not known. Each CDR3 is given with its conserved first and last residue. Each record gives: V gene, D gene, J gene, CDR3 protein. A D gene is named only where the DNA matches it firmly.

TRBV7-2,TRBD2,TRBJ2-1,CASSGTSGQYNEQFF
TRBV4-1,TRBD1,TRBJ1-5,CASSQHTGTENQPQHF
TRBV4-2,NA,TRBJ2-1,CASSQGTYNEQFF
TRBV5-1,NA,TRBJ2-1,CASSLINEQFF
TRBV5-1,TRBD1,TRBJ1-1,CASSLWLGTGKDTEAFF
TRBV7-3,NA,TRBJ2-2,CASSPPPSGYLTGELFF
TRBV19,NA,TRBJ2-5,CASSMIGLPETQYF
TRBV29-1,NA,TRBJ2-1,CSVARGGINEQFF
TRBV9,TRBD1,TRBJ1-1,CASSLDDRGHTEAFF
TRBV13,NA,TRBJ2-3,CASSLERQIYTQYF
TRBV20-1,TRBD2,TRBJ2-3,CSARGTSGDTDTQYF
TRBV9,NA,TRBJ2-1,CASSVRGSTDSSYNEQFF
TRBV29-1,TRBD2,TRBJ2-1,CSVLGGARHNEQFF
TRBV20-1,NA,TRBJ2-3,CSAPGAIYSTDTQYF
TRBV5-1,NA,TRBJ1-3,CASSLVPSSGNTIYF
TRBV20-1,TRBD2,TRBJ2-3,CSAKPGGGTDTQYF
TRBV7-3,NA,TRBJ2-5,CASSLMVAGETQYF
TRBV12-3/TRBV12-4,NA,TRBJ2-7,CASSLAVTGHEQYF
TRBV20-1,NA,TRBJ2-1,CSAPRYSYNEQFF
TRBV6-2/TRBV6-3,NA,TRBJ2-1,CATRMNEQFF